This T cell receptor beta chain was sequenced during a study of cytomegalovirus exposure and HLA in healthy donors. Whole-study findings and limits: Sequencing had likely introduced a cluster of highly shared sequence variants as an artifact. Fewer N-insertions than the approximately 700-donor mean were reportedly shown by an Asian-associated ancestry cluster in a later analysis. The study flagged fewer than 200 TCR beta chains as cytomegalovirus-associated.

On this clone: Its antigen remains unidentified.

Primers included in the PCR were 60 Vbeta and 13 Jbeta primers. Profiling relied on immunoSEQ multiplex PCR, and the TCRdb table lists in-frame clones only, not all of them. The table has under 150,000 clones, more than 60% seen once; the top ten hold roughly 3%. The CDR3 extends over 16 amino acids. Germline-derived CDR1 and CDR2 are SGHDT and YYEEEE. With V trimmed by 0 bases and J by 4 bases, 4 bases remained unmatched. Specimen: PBMCs. J is TRBJ2-3 and V is TRBV5-6; the match to TRBD1 covers 11 bases. The TCR was taken from a male donor in good health and CMV-seronegative. CDR3 loop: CASSLDRTGGADTQYF. The CDR3, as DNA: TGTGCCAGCAGCTTGGATAGGACAGGGGGCGCAGATACGCAGTATTTT.